The following is a TCR beta chain sequence with its context. What it recognizes is unknown. This table comes from immunoSEQ multiplex PCR, and its TCRdb copy is limited to in-frame clones, with some not included. The sample contains more than 85,000 clones, roughly 89% of which appear only once. This record belongs to a study of T cell responses to AZD1222 COVID-19 vaccine. General study findings and limits: Spike regions recognized by vaccine-associated CD4 TCRs spanned the protein, led by 160-218 and 743-854.

V was pared by 3 bases and J by 2 bases, with 13 bases between. This CDR3 region has 15 residues. Germline CDR1 and CDR2: SGHDN and FVKESK. The TCR was taken from an adult who received the AZD1222 COVID-19 vaccine. The specimen comprised peripheral blood, sampled 28 days after the second AZD1222 dose. This sequence joins TRBV14 and TRBJ1-1; D ambiguous. The CDR3 is CASSQFLAYNTEAFF. DNA of the CDR3: TGTGCCAGCAGCCAGTTTCTGGCTTACAACACTGAAGCTTTCTTT.